This T cell receptor beta chain was recorded in a study of shared clonotypes between healthy human individuals. Study-level points and caveats: Generation probability values for non-shared clonotypes were lower than those for clonotypes shared by all four donors.

The run depth of the assay was deep. Replicate PCRs run on sorted subsets employed roughly 180 ng DNA, 25,000 to 35,000 T cell genomes. The method was immunoSEQ multiplex PCR; TCRdb's version includes in-frame clones alone and lacks a portion of them. There are about 650,000 clones in the sample; about 95% occur only once, and approximately 0.1% lies in the top ten. The V and J ends lost 3 bases and 0 bases respectively, with 11 bases between them. Germline loops: CDR1 SQVTM, CDR2 ANQGSEA. CDR3 length: 14 amino acids. Comments on this clone: Its antigen is still unknown.

Positive CCR7 selection of CD45RO-negative cells yielded the naive CD8 cells, and terminally differentiated effector memory CD45RA+ cells were excluded. This receptor was obtained from a woman aged 25 to 45 in good health. Sequences were obtained from naive CD8+ T cells sorted from blood. The rearrangement links TRBV29-1 to TRBJ1-2; no clear D. The CDR3 DNA follows: TGCAGCGTTGATGGGCGGGAAGCTAACTATGGCTACACCTTC. The encoded protein is CSVDGREANYGYTF.